The next 5 T cell receptor beta chains were all read from a single sample in a study of blood T cell repertoires in COVID-19. Profiling relied on immunoSEQ multiplex PCR, and the TCRdb table lists in-frame clones only, not all of them. This table holds about 150,000 clones, around 79% found once. Sequencing input: peripheral blood. All receptors come from a man aged 80 or over with acute or convalescent COVID-19.

The V call is TRBV3-1 (or the pseudogene TRBV3-2), the J call TRBJ1-5; the D is unclear. Between the trimmed V and J ends, which lost 4 bases and 5 bases, there was a span of 9 bases. CDR1 is LGHDT and CDR2 is YNNKEL in the germline V gene (reference sequence). The CDR3 extends over 13 amino acids. The CDR3 loop is CASSPSRDQPQHF. The DNA for the CDR3 is TGTGCCAGCAGCCCCTCCCGGGATCAGCCCCAGCATTTT.

The chain links TRBV2 to TRBJ1-2; 7 bases match TRBD1. Trimming removed 4 bases from V and 5 bases from J; junction bases left unmatched: 7. The CDR3 covers 14 residues. CDR1 and CDR2 (germline): SNHLY, FYNNEI. CDR3: CASSGGDRRYGYTF. Written as DNA, the CDR3 is TGTGCCAGCAGTGGAGGGGACAGAAGGTATGGCTACACCTTC.

This clone was seen only a few times. V gene TRBV6-6 combines with J gene TRBJ2-2; no clear D gene. V was trimmed by 5 bases and J by 6 bases, leaving 7 bases between them. The germline V gene encodes CDR1 MNHNY and CDR2 SVGAGI (reference sequence). The CDR3 covers 12 residues. The CDR3 region is CASSPVSGELFF. The CDR3 DNA follows: TGTGCCAGCAGTCCCGTATCCGGGGAGCTGTTTTTT.

The V gene is TRBV6-1, the J gene TRBJ2-1, with 9 positions matching TRBD2. V lost 1 base, J lost 2 bases, and 6 bases stayed unmatched. The germline V gene has CDR1 MNHNS and CDR2 SASEGT. The CDR3 contains 17 residues. CDR3 DNA: TGTGCCAGCAGTGAAGGGCAGGGACTAGCCGCCTACAATGAGCAGTTCTTC. Its protein is CASSEGQGLAAYNEQFF.

The chain joins TRBV11-2 to TRBJ2-4; tentatively, D is TRBD2 (7 bases). V lost 5 bases and J lost 6, with 17 bases in between. This CDR3 comprises 15 residues. Germline assignment: CDR1 SGHAT and CDR2 FQNNGV. The CDR3 spells CASSPAGARGNIQYF. DNA for the CDR3: TGTGCCAGCAGCCCCGCGGGGGCGAGGGGAAACATTCAGTACTTC.